This T cell receptor (beta chain) was sequenced for a study of early T cells in non-severe SARS-CoV-2 infection. Overall study findings and caveats: Private and CD4 specificities were missed by VDJdb matching, which favored anti-spike CD8 responses.

The TCR library protocol attached unique molecular identifiers to the individual cDNA molecules. TCRdb redid the calling of the 5' RACE reads with MiXCR, one entry per CDR3 protein. The table records about 30,000 distinct CDR3 sequences, less than 6% of them present only once. This CDR3 has 14 amino acids. Per germline, CDR1 MNHNY and CDR2 SVGAGI (reference sequence). Between the trimmed V and J ends, which lost 2 bases and 2 bases, there was a span of 10 bases. This clonotype has at least ten counts. The antigen remains undetermined. Source material: whole blood. The clonotype originates from an adult who was a healthcare worker with PCR-confirmed SARS-CoV-2 infection or an uninfected control (not recorded which). This sequence joins TRBV6-6 and TRBJ2-7, with a weak D call TRBD2 (5 bases). CDR3 region: CASSYLEGTYEQYF. The CDR3 region has the DNA TGTGCCAGCAGTTACCTTGAGGGAACCTACGAGCAGTACTTC.